This TCR beta chain derives from a study of T cells after yellow fever vaccination. TCRdb used MiXCR to reprocess the 5' RACE reads, holding one entry per CDR3 protein. Of around 230,000 distinct CDR3 sequences in the sample, approximately 6.7% were seen once. The CDR3 extends over 15 amino acids. Germline CDR1 and CDR2: SQVTM and ANQGSEA. Deletions cut 3 bases from V and 4 bases from J, with 18 bases between. This clonotype was counted between two and nine times. The sequence was obtained from a man aged 25-45 years who received the YFV17D yellow fever vaccine. This material consisted of CD4+ T cells sorted from PBMCs, taken on the day of the yellow fever booster vaccination. V is TRBV29-1 and J is TRBJ1-2; TRBD1 is a possible D gene (6 bases). DNA for the CDR3: TGCAGCGTTGACCTATTGCGGGGGCGAGGCTATGGCTACACCTTC. It encodes CSVDLLRGRGYGYTF.